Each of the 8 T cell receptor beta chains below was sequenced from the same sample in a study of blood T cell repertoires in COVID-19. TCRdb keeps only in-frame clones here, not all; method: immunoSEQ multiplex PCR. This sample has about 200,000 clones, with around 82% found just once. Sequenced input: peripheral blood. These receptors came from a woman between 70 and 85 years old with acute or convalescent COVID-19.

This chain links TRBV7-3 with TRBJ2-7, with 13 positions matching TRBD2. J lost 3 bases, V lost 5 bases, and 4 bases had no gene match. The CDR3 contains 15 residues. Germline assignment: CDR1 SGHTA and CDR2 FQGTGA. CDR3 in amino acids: CASSQGLAGNYEQYF. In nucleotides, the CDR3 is TGTGCCAGCAGCCAGGGACTAGCGGGAAACTACGAGCAGTACTTC.

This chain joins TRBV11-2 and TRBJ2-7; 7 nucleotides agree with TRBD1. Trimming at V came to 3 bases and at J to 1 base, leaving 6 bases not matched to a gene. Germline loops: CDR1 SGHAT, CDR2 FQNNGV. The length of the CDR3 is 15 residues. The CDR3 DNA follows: TGTGCCAGCAGCTTTGGTCCGGGACAGTCCTACGAGCAGTACTTC. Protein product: CASSFGPGQSYEQYF.

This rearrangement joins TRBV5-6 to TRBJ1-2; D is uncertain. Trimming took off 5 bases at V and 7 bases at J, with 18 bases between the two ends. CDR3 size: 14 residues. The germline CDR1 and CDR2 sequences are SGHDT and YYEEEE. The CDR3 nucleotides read TGTGCCAGCAGTCTAGATCAAGGTGGAGGTGGCTACACCTTC. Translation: CASSLDQGGGGYTF. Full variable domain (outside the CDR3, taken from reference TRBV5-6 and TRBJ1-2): DAGVTQSPTHLIKTRGQQVTLRCSPKSGHDTVSWYQQALGQGPQFIFQYYEEEERQRGNFPDRFSGHQFPNYSSELNVNALLLGDSALYLCASSLDQGGGGYTFGSGTRLTVV.

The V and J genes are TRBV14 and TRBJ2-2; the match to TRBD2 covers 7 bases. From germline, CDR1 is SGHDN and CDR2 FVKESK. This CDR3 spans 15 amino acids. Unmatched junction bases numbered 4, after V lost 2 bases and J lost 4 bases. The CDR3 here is CASSQKGTITGELFF. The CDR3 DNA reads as TGTGCCAGCAGCCAAAAGGGGACTATCACCGGGGAGCTGTTTTTT.

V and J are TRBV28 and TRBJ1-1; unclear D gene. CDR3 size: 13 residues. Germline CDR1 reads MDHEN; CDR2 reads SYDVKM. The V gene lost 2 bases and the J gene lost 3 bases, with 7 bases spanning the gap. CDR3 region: CASSLLADTEAFF. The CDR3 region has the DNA TGTGCCAGCAGTTTACTAGCGGACACTGAAGCTTTCTTT.

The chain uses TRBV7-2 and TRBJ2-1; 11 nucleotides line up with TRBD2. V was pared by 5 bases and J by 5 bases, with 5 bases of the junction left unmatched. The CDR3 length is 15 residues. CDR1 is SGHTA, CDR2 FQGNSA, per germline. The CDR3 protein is CASSHGTSGNNEQFF. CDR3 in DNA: TGTGCCAGCAGCCACGGGACTAGCGGCAACAATGAGCAGTTCTTC.

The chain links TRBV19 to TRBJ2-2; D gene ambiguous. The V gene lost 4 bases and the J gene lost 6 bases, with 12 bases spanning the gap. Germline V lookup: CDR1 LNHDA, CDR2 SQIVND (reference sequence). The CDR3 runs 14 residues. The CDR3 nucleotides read TGTGCCAGTAGTACTGTTCCTTTCGCCGGGGAGCTGTTTTTT. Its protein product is CASSTVPFAGELFF.

CDR3 sequence reads: CASTREGGAKNIQYF. DNA for the CDR3: TGTGCCAGCACCCGAGAGGGGGGGGCCAAAAACATTCAGTACTTC. This chain connects TRBV5-5 to TRBJ2-4; D is perhaps TRBD2 (7 bases). CDR1 and CDR2 (germline): SGHKS, YYEKEE (reference sequence). V dropped 6 bases and J dropped 1 base, with 14 bases sitting between them. The CDR3 covers 15 residues.